This T cell receptor beta chain was identified during a study of response to subunit inactivated influenza vaccine. Study-wide results and limits: The authors suggested that few new T cells are recruited per seasonal influenza vaccination.

MiXCR, applied by TCRdb to the RT-PCR reads, yields one record per CDR3 protein. The sample yields 560,000 or so distinct CDR3 sequences, 7.6% seen once. This clonotype was picked up a small number of times. The antigen is unknown. V dropped 3 bases and J dropped 6; count of bases not matched to a gene: 12. The CDR3 contains 18 residues. Germline CDR1 SGHRS, CDR2 YFSETQ. The source is a man aged 45 to 70 who received an inactivated influenza vaccine. The sequencing used PBMCs from blood, collected less than 30 months after vaccination. The V and J genes are TRBV5-1 and TRBJ2-3, with TRBD2 matching 14 bases. CDR3 amino acids: CASSSLGTSGGQGDTQYF. CDR3 in DNA: TGCGCCAGCAGCTCTCTCGGGACTAGCGGGGGTCAAGGGGATACGCAGTATTTT.